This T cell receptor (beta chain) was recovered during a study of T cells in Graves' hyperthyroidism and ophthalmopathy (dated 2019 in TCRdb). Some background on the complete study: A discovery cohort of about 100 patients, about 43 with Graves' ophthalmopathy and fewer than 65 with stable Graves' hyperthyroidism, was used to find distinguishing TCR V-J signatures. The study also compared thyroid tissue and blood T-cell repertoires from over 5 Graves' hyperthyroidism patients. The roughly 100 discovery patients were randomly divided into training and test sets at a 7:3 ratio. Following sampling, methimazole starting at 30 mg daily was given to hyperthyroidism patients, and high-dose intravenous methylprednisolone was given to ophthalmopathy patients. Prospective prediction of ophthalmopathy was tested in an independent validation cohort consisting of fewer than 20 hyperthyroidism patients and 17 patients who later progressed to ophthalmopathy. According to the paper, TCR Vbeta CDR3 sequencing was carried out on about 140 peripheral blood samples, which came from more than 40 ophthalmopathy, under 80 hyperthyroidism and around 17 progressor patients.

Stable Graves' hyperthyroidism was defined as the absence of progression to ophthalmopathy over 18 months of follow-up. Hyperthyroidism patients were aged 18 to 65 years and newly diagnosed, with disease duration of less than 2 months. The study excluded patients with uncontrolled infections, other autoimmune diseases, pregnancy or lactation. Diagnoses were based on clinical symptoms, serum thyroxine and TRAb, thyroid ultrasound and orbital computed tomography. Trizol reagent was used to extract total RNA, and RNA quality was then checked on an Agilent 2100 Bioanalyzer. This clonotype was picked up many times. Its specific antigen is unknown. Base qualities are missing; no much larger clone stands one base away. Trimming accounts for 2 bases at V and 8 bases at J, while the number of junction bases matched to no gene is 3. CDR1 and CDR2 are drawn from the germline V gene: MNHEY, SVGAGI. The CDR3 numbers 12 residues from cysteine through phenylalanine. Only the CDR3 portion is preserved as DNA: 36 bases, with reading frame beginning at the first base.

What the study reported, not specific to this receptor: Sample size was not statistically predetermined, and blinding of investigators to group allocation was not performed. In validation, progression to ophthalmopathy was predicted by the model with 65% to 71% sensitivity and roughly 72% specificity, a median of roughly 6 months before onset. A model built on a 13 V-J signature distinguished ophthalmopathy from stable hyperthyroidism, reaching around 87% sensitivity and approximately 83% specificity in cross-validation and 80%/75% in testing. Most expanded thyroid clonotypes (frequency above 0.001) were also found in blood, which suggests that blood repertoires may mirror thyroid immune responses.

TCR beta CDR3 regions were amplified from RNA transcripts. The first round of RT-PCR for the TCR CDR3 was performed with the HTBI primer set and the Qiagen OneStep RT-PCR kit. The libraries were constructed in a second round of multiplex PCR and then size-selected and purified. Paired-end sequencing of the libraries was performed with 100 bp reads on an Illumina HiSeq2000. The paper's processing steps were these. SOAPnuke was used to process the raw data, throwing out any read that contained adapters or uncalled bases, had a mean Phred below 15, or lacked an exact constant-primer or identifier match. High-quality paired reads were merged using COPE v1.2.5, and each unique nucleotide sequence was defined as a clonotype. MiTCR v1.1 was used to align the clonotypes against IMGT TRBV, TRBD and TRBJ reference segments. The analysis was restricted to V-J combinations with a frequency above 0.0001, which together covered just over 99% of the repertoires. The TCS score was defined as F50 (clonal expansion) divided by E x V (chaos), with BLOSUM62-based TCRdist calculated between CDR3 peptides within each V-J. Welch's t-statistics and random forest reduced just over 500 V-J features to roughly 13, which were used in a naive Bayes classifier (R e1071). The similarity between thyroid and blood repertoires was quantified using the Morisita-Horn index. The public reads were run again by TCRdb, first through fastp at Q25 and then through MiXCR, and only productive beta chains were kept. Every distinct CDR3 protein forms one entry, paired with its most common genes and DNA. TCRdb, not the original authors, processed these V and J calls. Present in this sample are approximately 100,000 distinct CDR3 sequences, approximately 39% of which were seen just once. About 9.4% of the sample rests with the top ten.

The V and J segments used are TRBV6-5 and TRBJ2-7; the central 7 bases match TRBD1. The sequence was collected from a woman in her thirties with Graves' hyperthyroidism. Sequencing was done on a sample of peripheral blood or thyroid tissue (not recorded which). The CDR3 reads CASSYGDSQQYF. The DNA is TGTGCCAGCAGTTACGGGGACAGCCAGCAGTACTTC.